These 16 T cell receptor beta chains share one sample of origin, sequenced in a study of blood T cell repertoires in COVID-19. Here immunoSEQ multiplex PCR was the method, and the copy in TCRdb shows in-frame clones only, minus some. The table lists some 49,000 clones, 70% to 90% of them singletons. The sample taken for sequencing was peripheral blood. The receptors originated from a human donor in a cohort sampled during active COVID-19.

The CDR3 sequence: CASSPGTNYEQYF. CDR3 nucleotides: TGTGCCAGCAGTCCGGGAACAAACTACGAGCAGTACTTC. V usage is TRBV5-6 and J usage is TRBJ2-7; D might be TRBD2 (5 bases). CDR3 length: 13 residues. V was pared by 5 bases and J by 3 bases, with 12 bases between. Germline V gene lookup returns CDR1 SGHDT and CDR2 YYEEEE. Variable domain in full (rest from reference TRBV5-6 and TRBJ2-7): DAGVTQSPTHLIKTRGQQVTLRCSPKSGHDTVSWYQQALGQGPQFIFQYYEEEERQRGNFPDRFSGHQFPNYSSELNVNALLLGDSALYLCASSPGTNYEQYFGPGTRLTVT.

This rearrangement joins TRBV7-2 to TRBJ2-7, with 8 bases identical to TRBD1. The CDR3 is 14 amino acids. With 4 bases clipped from V and 3 bases from J, the junction kept 5 bases outside the gene matches. Germline CDR1 SGHTA, CDR2 FQGNSA. The chain's CDR3 is CASSSRQGNYEQYF. CDR3 nucleotide sequence: TGTGCCAGCAGCTCCCGACAGGGGAACTACGAGCAGTACTTC.

V is TRBV7-2 and J is TRBJ2-7; 8 positions agree with TRBD1. The V gene's germline CDR1 is SGHTA and CDR2 FQGNSA. CDR3 length equals 13 residues. J lost 6 bases, V lost 3 bases, and 4 bases had no gene match. The CDR3 is CASSFRGRVEQYF. DNA for the CDR3: TGTGCCAGCAGCTTCAGGGGGCGGGTCGAGCAGTACTTC.

The chain has TRBV9 and TRBJ1-2; TRBD1 is a possible D gene (5 bases). The V gene lost 3 bases and the J gene lost 3 bases, with 12 bases spanning the gap. The CDR3 is 14 amino acids. Germline CDR1 and CDR2: SGDLS and YYNGEE. CDR3 region: CASSEDLGDYGYTF. The CDR3 DNA is TGTGCCAGCAGCGAGGACCTAGGGGACTATGGCTACACCTTC.

The genes are TRBV5-1 and TRBJ1-2; 7 nucleotides agree with TRBD1. The V and J ends lost 4 bases and 4 bases, in that order; junction bases with no gene match: 10. The CDR3 length is 15 residues. Germline V gene lookup returns CDR1 SGHRS and CDR2 YFSETQ. The CDR3 DNA reads TGCGCCAGCAGCCCCGCGGGACAGCACCCCTATGGCTACACCTTC. Translated: CASSPAGQHPYGYTF.

This chain uses TRBV2 with TRBJ2-7; 9 bases match TRBD2. From germline, CDR1 is SNHLY and CDR2 FYNNEI. CDR3 size: 13 residues. The V and J ends lost 6 bases and 6 bases, in that order; junction bases with no gene match: 6. CDR3 bases: TGTGCCAGCAGATCTAGCGGGGTAACCGAGCAGTACTTC. Translated, it gives CASRSSGVTEQYF.

The rearrangement links TRBV3-1 (or the pseudogene TRBV3-2) to TRBJ2-1, with 7 bases aligning to TRBD2. The CDR3 runs to 17 residues. Germline CDR1 reads LGHDT; CDR2 reads YNNKEL (reference sequence). V trimming: 0 bases; J trimming: 9 bases; junction bases outside the gene matches: 14. The CDR3 here is CASSQDGERGGCGEQFF. CDR3 nucleotides: TGTGCCAGCAGCCAAGATGGGGAGCGGGGTGGCTGTGGTGAGCAGTTCTTC.

The gene calls are TRBV30 and TRBJ2-7; D gene ambiguous. Germline V gene lookup returns CDR1 GTSNPN and CDR2 SVGIG (reference sequence). V was pared by 2 bases and J by 3 bases, with 5 bases between. CDR3 length: 11 amino acids. CDR3 coding DNA: TGTGCCTGGAGTATCAGCTACGAGCAGTACTTC. Its protein is CAWSISYEQYF.

CDR3: CASSGGGWTGGANQPQHF. DNA for the CDR3: TGTGCCAGCAGTGGCGGAGGATGGACAGGGGGCGCGAATCAGCCCCAGCATTTT. V is TRBV6-2 or TRBV6-3 and J is TRBJ1-5, with 11 bases that match TRBD1. The CDR3 contains 18 residues. V trimming: 5 bases; J trimming: 4 bases; junction bases outside the gene matches: 13. Germline loops: CDR1 MNHEY, CDR2 SVGEGT.

This chain uses TRBV11-2 with TRBJ2-7, with a possible D match to TRBD1 (6 bases). The CDR3 spans 13 residues. Looked up from germline, CDR1 is SGHAT and CDR2 is FQNNGV. Trimming pared 5 bases from V and 4 bases from J, leaving 12 bases between. CDR3 nucleotide sequence: TGTGCCAGCAGCCTACAGAGGGGGTACGAGCAGTACTTC. Translation gives CASSLQRGYEQYF.

This chain joins TRBV4-1 and TRBJ1-3; D gene unclear. V was pared by 0 bases and J by 0 bases, with 12 bases between. This CDR3 is 17 amino acids long. Germline-derived CDR1 and CDR2 are MGHRA and YSYEKL. The CDR3 coding sequence is TGCGCCAGCAGCCAAGACAGTTTACCAAACTCTGGAAACACCATATATTTT. Protein sequence: CASSQDSLPNSGNTIYF.

This rearrangement joins TRBV19 to TRBJ2-7; 7 nucleotides line up with TRBD1. This CDR3 spans 18 amino acids. J lost 1 base, V lost 5 bases, and 17 bases had no gene match. Germline loops: CDR1 LNHDA, CDR2 SQIVND (reference sequence). CDR3 amino acids: CASSYYKIPGQSSYEQYF. In DNA, the CDR3 is TGTGCCAGTAGTTATTATAAAATTCCGGGACAGTCGTCCTACGAGCAGTACTTC.

This clone appeared a single time. The chain uses TRBV30 and TRBJ1-2; TRBD1 matches 10 bases. CDR3 length equals 13 residues. The germline CDR1 and CDR2 sequences are GTSNPN and SVGIG (reference sequence). The trim removed 2 bases at V and 8 bases at J, leaving 5 bases unmatched. The CDR3 reads CAWSRDRGGGYTF. The CDR3 DNA is TGTGCCTGGAGTCGGGACAGGGGAGGCGGCTACACCTTC.

V is TRBV5-1 and J is TRBJ1-1, with D uncertain. V was pared by 1 base and J by 1 base, with 5 bases between. The CDR3 loop spans 13 amino acids. Germline values: CDR1 SGHRS, CDR2 YFSETQ. The CDR3 coding sequence is TGCGCCAGCAGCTTGACAAAGAACACTGAAGCTTTCTTT. Translating gives CASSLTKNTEAFF.

This chain links TRBV2 with TRBJ1-5, with 7 bases that match TRBD1. The germline V gene has CDR1 SNHLY and CDR2 FYNNEI. This CDR3 comprises 15 residues. With 7 bases clipped from V and 5 bases from J, the junction kept 11 bases outside the gene matches. Here the CDR3 reads CASTKGQEPYQPQHF. The CDR3 DNA reads as TGTGCCAGCACTAAAGGACAGGAGCCTTATCAGCCCCAGCATTTT.

The chain has TRBV6-2 or TRBV6-3 and TRBJ1-4; no clear D. The CDR3 consists of 17 residues. Germline CDR1 MNHEY, CDR2 SVGEGT. The V end lost 2 bases, the J end lost 8 bases, and 21 bases lay between the germline ends. The CDR3 bases are TGTGCCAGCAGTTACCCCCCTACGTCTGGACGCGGGGAAAAACTGTTTTTT. Residues: CASSYPPTSGRGEKLFF.